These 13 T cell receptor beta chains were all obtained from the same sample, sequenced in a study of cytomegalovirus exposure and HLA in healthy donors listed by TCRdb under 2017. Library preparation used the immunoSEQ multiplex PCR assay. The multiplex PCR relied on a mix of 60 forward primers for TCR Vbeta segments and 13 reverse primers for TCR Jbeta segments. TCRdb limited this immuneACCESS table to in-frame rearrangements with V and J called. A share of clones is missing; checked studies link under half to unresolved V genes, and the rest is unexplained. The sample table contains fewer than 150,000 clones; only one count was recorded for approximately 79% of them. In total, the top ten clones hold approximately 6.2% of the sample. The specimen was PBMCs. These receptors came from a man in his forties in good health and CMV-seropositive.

CDR3: CASRDRAYEQYF. The CDR3 region has the DNA TGTGCCAGCAGGGACAGGGCGTACGAGCAGTACTTC. The V gene is TRBV2, the J gene TRBJ2-7; 8 nucleotides line up with TRBD1. After removal of 6 bases from V and 4 bases from J, the junction contained 2 bases not matched to a gene. CDR3 length: 12 amino acids. The germline gives CDR1 SNHLY, CDR2 FYNNEI.

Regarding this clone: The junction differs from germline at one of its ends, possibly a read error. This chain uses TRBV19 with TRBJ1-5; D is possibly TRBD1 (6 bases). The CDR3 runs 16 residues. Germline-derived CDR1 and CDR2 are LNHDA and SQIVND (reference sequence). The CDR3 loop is CASNINRGASNQPQHF. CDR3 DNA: TGTGCCAGTAATATAAACCGGGGGGCCAGCAATCAGCCCCAGCATTTT.

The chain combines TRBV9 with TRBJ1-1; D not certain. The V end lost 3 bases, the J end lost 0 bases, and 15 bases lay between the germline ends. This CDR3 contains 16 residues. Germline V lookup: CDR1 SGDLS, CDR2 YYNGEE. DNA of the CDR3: TGTGCCAGCAGCGCACTAATCCGGACTCTGAACACTGAAGCTTTCTTT. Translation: CASSALIRTLNTEAFF.

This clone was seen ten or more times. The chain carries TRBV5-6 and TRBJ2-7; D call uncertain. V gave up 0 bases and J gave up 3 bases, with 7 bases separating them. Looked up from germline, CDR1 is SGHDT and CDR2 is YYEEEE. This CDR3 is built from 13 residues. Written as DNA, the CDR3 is TGTGCCAGCAGCTTGGGGCAAAACTACGAGCAGTACTTC. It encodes CASSLGQNYEQYF.

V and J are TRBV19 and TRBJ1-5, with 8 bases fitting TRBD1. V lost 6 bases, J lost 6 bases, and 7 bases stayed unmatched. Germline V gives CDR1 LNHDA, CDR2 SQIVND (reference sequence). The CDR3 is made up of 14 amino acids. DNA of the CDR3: TGTGCCAGTAGCGCCGGGACAGGAGGTCAGCCCCAGCATTTT. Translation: CASSAGTGGQPQHF.

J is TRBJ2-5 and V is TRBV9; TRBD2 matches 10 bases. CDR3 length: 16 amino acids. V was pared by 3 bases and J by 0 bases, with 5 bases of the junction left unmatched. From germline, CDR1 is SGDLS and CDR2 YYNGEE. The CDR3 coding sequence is TGTGCCAGCAGCGAATGGACTAGCGGTTACCAAGAGACCCAGTACTTC. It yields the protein CASSEWTSGYQETQYF.

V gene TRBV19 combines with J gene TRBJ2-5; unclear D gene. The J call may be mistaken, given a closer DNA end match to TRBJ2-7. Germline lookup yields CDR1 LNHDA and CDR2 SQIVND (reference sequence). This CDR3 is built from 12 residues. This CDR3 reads CASSAASLEQYF. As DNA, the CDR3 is TGTGCCAGTTCCGCGGCCTCGCTCGAGCAGTACTTC.

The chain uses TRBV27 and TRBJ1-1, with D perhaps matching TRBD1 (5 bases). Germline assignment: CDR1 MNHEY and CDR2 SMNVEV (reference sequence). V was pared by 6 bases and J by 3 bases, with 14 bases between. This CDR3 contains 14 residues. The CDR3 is CASRGTWTDTEAFF. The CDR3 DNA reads TGTGCCAGCAGGGGGACTTGGACGGACACTGAAGCTTTCTTT.

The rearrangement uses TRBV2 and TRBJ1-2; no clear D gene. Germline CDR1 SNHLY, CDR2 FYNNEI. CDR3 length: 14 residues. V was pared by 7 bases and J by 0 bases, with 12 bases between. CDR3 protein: CASNPTGANYGYTF. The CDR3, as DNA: TGTGCCAGCAACCCGACGGGAGCTAACTATGGCTACACCTTC.

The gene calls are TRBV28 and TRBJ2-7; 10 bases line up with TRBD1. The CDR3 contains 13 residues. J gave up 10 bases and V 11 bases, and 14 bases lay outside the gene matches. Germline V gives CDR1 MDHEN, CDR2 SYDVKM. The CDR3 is CASTWDRGKTQYF. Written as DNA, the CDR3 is TGTGCCTCTACGTGGGACAGGGGAAAAACCCAGTACTTC.

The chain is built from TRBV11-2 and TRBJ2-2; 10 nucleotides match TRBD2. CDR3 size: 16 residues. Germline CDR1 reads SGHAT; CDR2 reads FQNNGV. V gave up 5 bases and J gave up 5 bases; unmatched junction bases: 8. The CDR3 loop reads CASSRTSGGGTGELFF. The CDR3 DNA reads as TGTGCCAGCAGCCGGACTAGCGGAGGAGGGACCGGGGAGCTGTTTTTT.

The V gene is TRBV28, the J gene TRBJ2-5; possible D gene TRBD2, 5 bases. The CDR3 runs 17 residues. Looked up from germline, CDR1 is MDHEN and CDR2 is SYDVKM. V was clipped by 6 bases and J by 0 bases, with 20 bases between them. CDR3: CASRHPSIRGYQETQYF. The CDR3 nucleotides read TGTGCCAGCAGACATCCCTCCATCCGGGGTTACCAAGAGACCCAGTACTTC.

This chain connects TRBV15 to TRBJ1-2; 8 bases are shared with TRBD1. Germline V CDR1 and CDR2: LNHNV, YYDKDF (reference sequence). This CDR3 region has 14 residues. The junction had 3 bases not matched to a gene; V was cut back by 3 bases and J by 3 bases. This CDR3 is CATSRGQAYYGYTF. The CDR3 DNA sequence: TGTGCCACCAGCAGGGGACAGGCCTACTATGGCTACACCTTC.